The present TCR beta chain was sequenced within a study of T cells in Graves' hyperthyroidism and ophthalmopathy. On the study more broadly: Specimen type is peripheral blood, collected at initial diagnosis prior to any treatment. Overall study results and limits: Before onset, by a median of approximately 5.9 months, the model predicted ophthalmopathy.

Thyroid ultrasound and orbital computed tomography, with clinical symptoms and serum thyroxine and TRAb, informed diagnoses. The V gene's germline CDR1 is MGHRA and CDR2 YSYEKL. The CDR3 contains 14 residues. Amplified TCR beta CDR3 regions derived from RNA transcripts. During a first-round RT-PCR of the TCR CDR3, the HTBI primer set was used. One entry per CDR3 protein, called by TCRdb with MiXCR from the multiplex PCR reads. In the table there are 600,000 or so distinct CDR3 sequences, more than 12% of which are singletons. A remark on this clonotype: Its antigen remains unknown. This may arise from a read error, as a much more abundant clone is one base away.

The receptor comes from a woman between 45 and 60 years old with Graves' ophthalmopathy. Sequenced: blood. The rearrangement links TRBV4-1 to TRBJ1-2, with D possibly being TRBD1 (6 bases). CDR3: CANSLDRRAMSYTF. The CDR3, as DNA: TGCGCCAACAGCCTAGACAGGAGGGCTATGAGCTACACCTTC.